This T cell receptor beta chain was recorded in a study of cytomegalovirus exposure and HLA in healthy donors. Findings of the study overall: Under in vitro conditions, a few CMV-associated chains were confirmed as specific for CMV antigens. Accounts indicate the classifier identified cytomegalovirus status with strong specificity and sensitivity.

V shed 0 bases, J shed 4 bases, and the junction held 3 bases outside the gene matches. CDR3 length equals 16 residues. Germline V gene sequence: CDR1 MGHRA, CDR2 YSYEKL. Separate from the approximately 670-subject first cohort, the roughly 110-subject validation cohort was the one that the donors belonged to. Regarding this clone: Antigen: not known.

Measured with immunoSEQ multiplex PCR; TCRdb has only the in-frame clones, and not every one. The table shows around 69,000 clones, with over 95% occurring only once. The sequenced material came from PBMCs. This clonotype was sampled from a woman under 30 in good health and CMV-seropositive. The chain combines TRBV4-1 with TRBJ2-3, with 11 nucleotides matching TRBD1. The CDR3 is CASSQDRDRGSDTQYF. The CDR3 coding sequence is TGCGCCAGCAGCCAAGACCGGGACAGGGGGTCAGATACGCAGTATTTT.